The rows below give T cell receptor beta chains drawn from one sample of a study of PD-1 blockade in classical Hodgkin lymphoma. The data were produced by immunoSEQ multiplex PCR, yet TCRdb's version contains in-frame clones alone and is incomplete. Of under 110,000 clones listed, roughly 90% are singletons. This sample comprised peripheral blood mononuclear cells (PBMCs), obtained before the second cycle of nivolumab. The receptors derive from a human donor with classical Hodgkin lymphoma. Each CDR3 is given with its conserved first and last residue. Fields, in order: D gene, clone size, V gene, J gene, CDR3 protein, CDR3 DNA. A D gene is named only where the DNA matches it firmly. The size of a clone is reported for some rows only, either as once, few or many, or as a class for expanded clones.

D: TRBD1
size: -
V: TRBV7-9
J: TRBJ1-2
CDR3: CASSPGTGELYYGYTF
DNA: TGTGCCAGCAGCCCTGGGACAGGGGAGCTGTACTATGGCTACACCTTC

D: TRBD1
size: -
V: TRBV6-6
J: TRBJ1-1
CDR3: CASSSQGAGTEAFF
DNA: TGTGCCAGCAGTTCCCAGGGGGCCGGCACTGAAGCTTTCTTT

D: -
size: -
V: TRBV30
J: TRBJ1-5
CDR3: CAWSVRDQPQHF
DNA: TGTGCCTGGAGTGTACGGGATCAGCCCCAGCATTTT

D: -
size: -
V: TRBV10-3
J: TRBJ1-1
CDR3: CAISEDSDEAFF
DNA: TGTGCCATCAGTGAGGACAGTGATGAAGCTTTCTTT

D: TRBD1
size: -
V: TRBV30
J: TRBJ1-5
CDR3: CAWDTGDSNQPQHF
DNA: TGTGCCTGGGACACAGGGGATAGCAATCAGCCCCAGCATTTT

D: TRBD1
size: -
V: TRBV10-3
J: TRBJ1-2
CDR3: CAIRANRGGYTF
DNA: TGTGCCATCAGGGCAAACAGGGGCGGCTACACCTTC

D: -
size: -
V: TRBV18
J: TRBJ2-2
CDR3: CASSPAGAGELFF
DNA: TGTGCCAGCTCACCTGCCGGTGCCGGGGAGCTGTTTTTT

D: TRBD2
size: -
V: TRBV9
J: TRBJ2-3
CDR3: CASSTLAADTQYF
DNA: TGTGCCAGCAGCACCCTAGCGGCAGATACGCAGTATTTT

D: -
size: -
V: TRBV4-1
J: TRBJ1-2
CDR3: CASSQDSVEGTYGYTF
DNA: TGCGCCAGCAGCCAAGATTCTGTAGAGGGGACCTATGGCTACACCTTC

D: -
size: -
V: TRBV6-5
J: TRBJ1-2
CDR3: CASSYLGGGYGYTF
DNA: TGTGCCAGCAGTTATTTGGGCGGGGGCTATGGCTACACCTTC

D: TRBD1
size: -
V: TRBV27
J: TRBJ2-3
CDR3: CASSTRTGEDWRSWDTQYF
DNA: TGTGCCAGCAGTACAAGGACAGGGGAGGATTGGAGATCATGGGATACGCAGTATTTT

D: TRBD2
size: -
V: TRBV10-1
J: TRBJ2-3
CDR3: CASSESLAGGAQYF
DNA: TGCGCCAGCAGTGAGTCACTAGCGGGGGGTGCGCAGTATTTT

D: -
size: -
V: TRBV28
J: TRBJ1-2
CDR3: CASRASGGSYGYTF
DNA: TGTGCCAGCAGGGCTAGCGGGGGCTCGTATGGCTACACCTTC

D: -
size: -
V: TRBV5-1
J: TRBJ1-2
CDR3: CASSLGGGSSYGYTF
DNA: TGCGCCAGCAGCTTGGGTGGGGGGTCGAGCTATGGCTACACCTTC

D: -
size: -
V: TRBV30
J: TRBJ2-4
CDR3: CAWSVSRENIQYF
DNA: TGTGCCTGGAGTGTATCCCGCGAAAACATTCAGTACTTC

D: -
size: -
V: TRBV27
J: TRBJ1-5
CDR3: CASSSQGRNQPQHF
DNA: TGTGCCAGCAGTTCCCAGGGGAGGAATCAGCCCCAGCATTTT

D: -
size: -
V: TRBV7-9
J: TRBJ2-6
CDR3: CASTPAANVLTF
DNA: TGTGCCAGCACTCCAGCGGCCAACGTCCTGACTTTC

D: TRBD1
size: -
V: TRBV28
J: TRBJ1-5
CDR3: CASGQGYQPQHF
DNA: TGTGCCAGCGGACAGGGTTATCAGCCCCAGCATTTT

D: -
size: -
V: TRBV7-2
J: TRBJ1-1
CDR3: CASSSRGTEAFF
DNA: TGTGCCAGCAGCTCAAGGGGGACAGAAGCTTTCTTT

D: TRBD2
size: -
V: TRBV9
J: TRBJ2-3
CDR3: CASSVGRGLAGTTSTDTQYF
DNA: TGTGCCAGCAGCGTAGGGAGGGGACTAGCGGGGACCACTAGCACAGATACGCAGTATTTT

D: -
size: -
V: TRBV19
J: TRBJ2-6
CDR3: CASNRGKSGANVLTF
DNA: TGTGCCAGTAATAGGGGAAAGTCTGGGGCCAACGTCCTGACTTTC

D: TRBD1
size: -
V: TRBV4-2
J: TRBJ2-7
CDR3: CASSHRRDSYEQYF
DNA: TGTGCCAGCAGCCACCGCCGGGACAGCTACGAGCAGTACTTC

D: -
size: -
V: TRBV5-1
J: TRBJ1-3
CDR3: CASSWFALGSGNTIYF
DNA: TGCGCCAGCAGCTGGTTCGCGTTGGGCTCTGGAAACACCATATATTTT

D: -
size: -
V: TRBV30
J: TRBJ2-3
CDR3: CAWTPDSTDTQYF
DNA: TGTGCCTGGACCCCGGACAGCACAGATACGCAGTATTTT

D: TRBD1
size: -
V: TRBV5-4
J: TRBJ1-2
CDR3: CASSLADREGYGYTF
DNA: TGTGCCAGCAGCTTGGCCGACAGGGAGGGCTATGGCTACACCTTC

D: -
size: -
V: TRBV28
J: TRBJ1-1
CDR3: CASSLWGQPNTEAFF
DNA: TGTGCCAGCAGTCTTTGGGGACAACCGAACACTGAAGCTTTCTTT

D: -
size: once
V: TRBV30
J: TRBJ1-2
CDR3: CAWSVRGQANGYTF
DNA: TGTGCCTGGAGTGTACGAGGGCAGGCTAATGGCTACACCTTC

D: TRBD2
size: -
V: TRBV2
J: TRBJ2-7
CDR3: CASSERRGGYEQYF
DNA: TGTGCCAGCAGTGAAAGGCGGGGGGGCTACGAGCAGTACTTC

D: TRBD2
size: -
V: TRBV7-2
J: TRBJ2-7
CDR3: CASSFSGGTYEQYF
DNA: TGTGCCAGCAGCTTTAGCGGGGGTACCTACGAGCAGTACTTC

D: TRBD2
size: -
V: TRBV19
J: TRBJ2-1
CDR3: CASSDVAGVGNEQFF
DNA: TGTGCCAGTAGTGATGTAGCGGGAGTGGGTAATGAGCAGTTCTTC

D: -
size: -
V: TRBV10-3
J: TRBJ2-3
CDR3: CAISESVTQYF
DNA: TGTGCCATCAGTGAGTCGGTTACGCAGTATTTT

D: -
size: once
V: TRBV5-4
J: TRBJ1-2
CDR3: CASSSGTDYGYTF
DNA: TGTGCCAGCAGCTCCGGGACGGACTATGGCTACACCTTC